This T cell receptor beta chain originates from a study of blood T cell repertoires in COVID-19. Study overall: There were acute and convalescent COVID-19 samples, and they came from the United States, Italy and Spain. T cells, B-cell-depleted T cells, or PBMCs supplied cDNA or gDNA.

V lost 3 bases and J 5 bases, leaving 10 bases between the germline ends. The CDR3 extends over 13 amino acids. Authors' processing steps: Reference gene primer amplification gave estimated nucleated cell counts. Sequencing was performed with immunoSEQ multiplex PCR; in TCRdb, only in-frame clones are kept and a portion is missing. The DNA was the basis for D and trimming; V, J and clone size are from that table. The data show about 80,000 clones, approximately 80% seen once. Comments on this clone: The same CDR3 can be traced to other DNA sequences in this sample.

The chain carries TRBV12-3 or TRBV12-4 and TRBJ2-5; D possibly corresponds to TRBD1 (5 bases). Source material: peripheral blood. The receptor comes from a human donor in a cohort sampled during active COVID-19. The CDR3 coding sequence is TGTGCCAGCAGTTTTAGGGGCCGTGAGACCCAGTACTTC. The encoded protein is CASSFRGRETQYF.